One and the same sample provided the 30 T cell receptor beta chains below, sequenced in a study of a mutant IDH1 vaccine in newly diagnosed glioma. Libraries were prepared by immunoSEQ multiplex PCR; TCRdb keeps only in-frame clonotypes and omits some of them. The sample lists tens of thousands of clones; about nine tenths were seen once. These receptors have no identified antigens. Sample time point: week 11, during vaccination. The content of each vaccine dose was 300 ug of mutant IDH1 20-mer peptide, and topical imiquimod accompanied it. This specimen consisted of PBMCs, obtained from a glioma patient whose treatment included an IDH1 peptide vaccine. The receptors stem from a woman between 40 and 55 years old with glioma.

The genes are TRBV19 and TRBJ2-5, with TRBD1 identical over 9 bases. Looked up from germline, CDR1 is LNHDA and CDR2 is SQIVND (reference sequence). This CDR3 comprises 14 residues. V shed 5 bases and J 10 bases; nucleotides not matched to a gene: 11. The CDR3 DNA follows: TGTGCCAGTAGTGTTACAGGGGGCGCCCTTCACCAGTACTTC. Amino acids: CASSVTGGALHQYF.

The rearrangement uses TRBV2 and TRBJ1-5; a weak D match, TRBD1 (5 bases). Germline V CDR1 and CDR2: SNHLY, FYNNEI. CDR3 length: 13 amino acids. V dropped 8 bases and J dropped 3 bases, with 11 bases sitting between them. The DNA of the CDR3 is TGTGCCAGCTGCCAGGGCTTCAATCAGCCCCAGCATTTT. Translation: CASCQGFNQPQHF.

The rearrangement uses TRBV2 and TRBJ2-1; D gene uncertain. This CDR3 is built from 13 residues. Germline V gene lookup returns CDR1 SNHLY and CDR2 FYNNEI. V lost 7 bases, J lost 12 bases, and 19 bases lay in between. CDR3 coding DNA: TGTGCCAGCACCCAATCGGCTCCCGTTGGGCAGTTCTTC. It encodes CASTQSAPVGQFF.

The J gene is TRBJ1-1, the V gene TRBV5-1; D perhaps matches TRBD1 (6 bases). The germline V gene has CDR1 SGHRS and CDR2 YFSETQ. The CDR3 covers 14 residues. V was cut by 0 bases and J by 3 bases, with 9 bases left in between. The chain's CDR3 is CASSLEQGYTEAFF. For the CDR3, the DNA is TGCGCCAGCAGCTTGGAACAGGGTTACACTGAAGCTTTCTTT.

J is TRBJ1-2 and V is TRBV7-8, with D unclear. Deletions cut 4 bases from V and 2 bases from J, with 14 bases between. The CDR3 extends over 15 amino acids. Germline CDR1 reads SGHVS; CDR2 reads FQNEAQ. The CDR3 nucleotides are TGTGCCAGCAGCTCCCTCTACGGAGGGAACTATGGCTACACCTTC. Translation gives CASSSLYGGNYGYTF.

V is TRBV7-2 and J is TRBJ1-2, with TRBD1 identical over 7 bases. The V and J ends lost 7 bases and 2 bases, in that order; junction bases with no gene match: 10. The CDR3 extends over 15 amino acids. CDR1 and CDR2 (germline): SGHTA, FQGNSA. The CDR3, as DNA: TGTGCCAGCACCTCCTTCCCGGACAGGAACTATGGCTACACCTTC. Its protein product is CASTSFPDRNYGYTF.

The chain is built from TRBV20-1 and TRBJ2-3, with unresolved D. V was pared by 5 bases and J by 4 bases, with 7 bases between. Germline values: CDR1 DFQATT, CDR2 SNEGSKA (reference sequence). The CDR3 loop spans 11 amino acids. The CDR3 DNA follows: TGCAGTGCTCCTTTCCCAGATACGCAGTATTTT. Encoded protein: CSAPFPDTQYF.

The gene calls are TRBV19 and TRBJ2-7; 9 nucleotides match TRBD1. Germline V gene data show CDR1 as LNHDA and CDR2 as SQIVND (reference sequence). The CDR3 covers 13 residues. Trimming at V came to 7 bases and at J to 6 bases, leaving 7 bases not matched to a gene. The CDR3 coding sequence is TGTGCCAGTAACCCGGGACAGGGCGGCGAGCAGTACTTC. Protein sequence: CASNPGQGGEQYF.

The genes are TRBV19 and TRBJ2-2; possible D gene TRBD1, 6 bases. The V end was cut by 1 base, the J end by 4 bases, with 10 bases between. Germline CDR1 is LNHDA and CDR2 is SQIVND (reference sequence). The CDR3 consists of 15 residues. As DNA, the CDR3 is TGTGCCAGTAGTATAGTGGAGACAGGCACCGGGGAGCTGTTTTTT. Protein sequence: CASSIVETGTGELFF.

The chain employs TRBV7-9 and TRBJ1-1; D is ambiguous. V was pared by 3 bases and J by 4 bases, with 6 bases between. Germline V gene lookup returns CDR1 SEHNR and CDR2 FQNEAQ (reference sequence). The CDR3 is 12 amino acids. CDR3 sequence: CASSLAVTEAFF. In DNA form, the CDR3 reads TGTGCCAGCAGCTTGGCGGTCACTGAAGCTTTCTTT.

The V and J genes are TRBV4-1 and TRBJ2-3; 15 bases are a match to TRBD2. The CDR3 extends over 17 amino acids. V shed 0 bases, J shed 7 bases, and the junction held 5 bases outside the gene matches. CDR1 is MGHRA, CDR2 YSYEKL, per germline. CDR3 in amino acids: CASSQDFGLAGGNTQYF. The CDR3 DNA follows: TGCGCCAGCAGCCAAGATTTTGGACTAGCGGGGGGGAATACGCAGTATTTT.

The gene calls are TRBV14 and TRBJ2-7; D is tentatively TRBD1 or TRBD2 (6 bases each). The V and J ends lost 1 base and 12 bases respectively, with 16 bases between them. Germline CDR1 SGHDN, CDR2 FVKESK. This CDR3 spans 13 amino acids. This chain's CDR3 is CASSQALGGARYF. In nucleotides, the CDR3 is TGTGCCAGCAGCCAAGCTCTCGGGGGCGCGCGGTACTTC.

The gene calls are TRBV27 and TRBJ2-2; a possible D gene is TRBD1 (5 bases). V lost 7 bases, J lost 6 bases, and 12 bases lay in between. The CDR3 covers 13 residues. Germline V gene lookup returns CDR1 MNHEY and CDR2 SMNVEV (reference sequence). The CDR3 protein is CASNSGFAGELFF. CDR3 in DNA: TGTGCCAGCAATTCAGGGTTTGCCGGGGAGCTGTTTTTT.

For this clone: One junction end disagrees with the germline gene, perhaps due to a read error. The chain carries TRBV6-6 and TRBJ1-2, with D maybe TRBD1 (6 bases). This CDR3 has 12 residues. Per germline, CDR1 MNHNY and CDR2 SVGAGI (reference sequence). The CDR3 nucleotides are TGTGCGAGCAGGGGCAGCGCCTATGGCTACACCTTC. Amino acid sequence: CASRGSAYGYTF.

V is TRBV6-5 and J is TRBJ2-5; either TRBD1 or TRBD2 may supply D (5 bases each). Trimming removed 0 bases from V and 3 bases from J, with 5 bases in between. Germline V lookup: CDR1 MNHEY, CDR2 SVGAGI. The CDR3 length is 13 residues. As DNA, the CDR3 is TGTGCCAGCAGTTACTCGGGGGAAGAGACCCAGTACTTC. Translating it yields CASSYSGEETQYF.

This sequence joins TRBV7-2 and TRBJ1-2; D remains ambiguous. CDR1 and CDR2 from the germline V gene are SGHTA and FQGNSA. The CDR3 runs to 13 residues. Trimming cost V 5 bases and J 2 bases, with 9 bases left between them. Here the CDR3 DNA reads TGTGCCAGCAGCCCCTACGGGAACTATGGCTACACCTTC. Amino acids: CASSPYGNYGYTF.

This clone was detected once. This sequence joins TRBV27 and TRBJ2-3; 7 nucleotides line up with TRBD2. The V gene end was trimmed by 8 bases and the J gene end by 3 bases; junction bases not matched to a gene: 11. Germline CDR1 and CDR2: MNHEY and SMNVEV (reference sequence). The CDR3 covers 15 residues. The CDR3 DNA reads TGTGCCAGCCTTAGGCGGGGGAGGTGGACAGATACGCAGTATTTT. Protein product: CASLRRGRWTDTQYF.

The rearrangement links TRBV6-5 to TRBJ1-2; 11 bases are shared with TRBD1. Trimming took 6 bases from V and 7 from J; bases not matched to a gene: 4. In germline, CDR1 is MNHEY, CDR2 SVGAGI. The CDR3 runs 13 residues. The CDR3 loop reads CASSIGTGGGYTF. CDR3 in DNA: TGTGCCAGCAGCATCGGGACAGGGGGTGGCTACACCTTC.

The J gene is TRBJ1-2, the V gene TRBV5-1; D is possibly TRBD1 (5 bases). Trimming took off 3 bases at V and 2 bases at J, with 17 bases between the two ends. Germline loops: CDR1 SGHRS, CDR2 YFSETQ. There are 16 residues in the CDR3. For the CDR3, the DNA is TGCGCCAGCAGCTCCTCGACGGGCGGGGGAAACTATGGCTACACCTTC. Residues: CASSSSTGGGNYGYTF.

The V and J genes are TRBV6-5 and TRBJ2-5; the match to TRBD2 covers 7 bases. Per germline, CDR1 MNHEY and CDR2 SVGAGI. The V segment lost 0 bases and the J segment 5 bases; nucleotides outside the gene matches: 6. The CDR3 is 15 residues long. CDR3 bases: TGTGCCAGCAGTTACTCCCCAGGGAGGGTGGAGACCCAGTACTTC. Translated, it gives CASSYSPGRVETQYF.

V is TRBV5-5 and J is TRBJ2-7; 9 bases agree with TRBD1. This CDR3 comprises 14 residues. The J segment lost 6 bases and the V segment lost 4 bases, leaving 8 bases of the junction unmatched. Looked up from germline, CDR1 is SGHKS and CDR2 is YYEKEE (reference sequence). The CDR3 here is CASSLTGGGSEQYF. The CDR3 DNA sequence: TGTGCCAGCAGCCTGACAGGGGGGGGCTCCGAGCAGTACTTC.

The J gene is TRBJ2-5, the V gene TRBV5-1; 8 positions match TRBD2. Germline loops: CDR1 SGHRS, CDR2 YFSETQ. V was pared by 0 bases and J by 7 bases, with 11 bases of the junction left unmatched. The CDR3 consists of 16 residues. The CDR3 DNA sequence: TGCGCCAGCAGCTTGGCCTTTAGCGGGAAGGAAGGGACCCAGTACTTC. Translating it yields CASSLAFSGKEGTQYF.

CDR3 amino acids: CASSQGTFTYGYTF. The CDR3 DNA sequence: TGCGCCAGCAGCCAAGGGACATTCACCTATGGCTACACCTTC. The chain joins TRBV4-3 to TRBJ1-2; a possible D gene is TRBD1 (5 bases). The CDR3 totals 14 residues. With 1 base removed from V and 4 bases from J, the gap between germline ends came to 10 bases. Germline assignment: CDR1 LGHNA and CDR2 YSLEER.

V and J are TRBV29-1 and TRBJ1-4, with 7 bases that match TRBD1. CDR1 is SQVTM and CDR2 is ANQGSEA in the germline V gene. The CDR3 is 15 residues long. The J segment lost 7 bases and the V segment lost 0 bases, leaving 8 bases of the junction unmatched. The CDR3 reads CSVEDWAGGSEKLFF. In DNA, the CDR3 is TGCAGCGTTGAAGATTGGGCAGGGGGTTCTGAAAAACTGTTTTTT.

The genes are TRBV5-1 and TRBJ2-7; 9 positions match TRBD1. This CDR3 comprises 14 residues. Germline V gene lookup returns CDR1 SGHRS and CDR2 YFSETQ. J lost 2 bases, V lost 4 bases, and 4 bases had no gene match. CDR3 sequence reads: CASSRQGGTYEQYF. CDR3 DNA: TGCGCCAGCAGCCGACAGGGGGGTACCTACGAGCAGTACTTC.

V gene TRBV9 combines with J gene TRBJ2-7; D call uncertain. The CDR3 totals 12 residues. Germline values: CDR1 SGDLS, CDR2 YYNGEE. The V and J ends lost 3 bases and 5 bases respectively, with 9 bases between them. CDR3 DNA: TGTGCCAGCAGCGGCGGAGTTAACGAGCAGTACTTC. Its protein product is CASSGGVNEQYF. Variable domain in full (rest from reference TRBV9 and TRBJ2-7): DSGVTQTPKHLITATGQRVTLRCSPRSGDLSVYWYQQSLDQGLQFLIQYYNGEERAKGNILERFSAQQFPDLHSELNLSSLELGDSALYFCASSGGVNEQYFGPGTRLTVT.

The chain is built from TRBV30 and TRBJ1-1, with unresolved D. CDR3 size: 12 residues. Per germline, CDR1 GTSNPN and CDR2 SVGIG (reference sequence). The V gene lost 4 bases and the J gene lost 6 bases, with 12 bases spanning the gap. The CDR3 spells CAWTPVGSEAFF. In nucleotides, the CDR3 is TGTGCCTGGACCCCGGTGGGGTCTGAAGCTTTCTTT.

This chain joins TRBV6-5 and TRBJ2-5, with 10 bases fitting TRBD2. The CDR3 is made up of 14 amino acids. J was trimmed by 3 bases and V by 6 bases; bases with no gene match: 4. Germline CDR1 and CDR2: MNHEY and SVGAGI. The CDR3 DNA reads as TGTGCCAGCAGATCGGGACTAGCGAAAGAGACCCAGTACTTC. This encodes CASRSGLAKETQYF.

J is TRBJ2-7 and V is TRBV6-1; tentatively, D is TRBD2 (6 bases). The germline gives CDR1 MNHNS, CDR2 SASEGT. The CDR3 extends over 14 amino acids. Trimming stripped 2 bases from V and 4 bases from J, with 12 bases between. Here the CDR3 reads CASSEMYAGYEQYF. Written as DNA, the CDR3 is TGTGCCAGCAGTGAAATGTACGCGGGATACGAGCAGTACTTC.

This clone is a singleton in its sample. The chain couples TRBV21-1 to TRBJ2-7. TRBV21-1 is a pseudogene segment. The CDR3 is 15 amino acids. The CDR3 nucleotides are TGTGCCAGCAAGCAGTACTTGCCCCTTTCCTACGAGCAGTACTTC. This sequence encodes CASKQYLPLSYEQYF.